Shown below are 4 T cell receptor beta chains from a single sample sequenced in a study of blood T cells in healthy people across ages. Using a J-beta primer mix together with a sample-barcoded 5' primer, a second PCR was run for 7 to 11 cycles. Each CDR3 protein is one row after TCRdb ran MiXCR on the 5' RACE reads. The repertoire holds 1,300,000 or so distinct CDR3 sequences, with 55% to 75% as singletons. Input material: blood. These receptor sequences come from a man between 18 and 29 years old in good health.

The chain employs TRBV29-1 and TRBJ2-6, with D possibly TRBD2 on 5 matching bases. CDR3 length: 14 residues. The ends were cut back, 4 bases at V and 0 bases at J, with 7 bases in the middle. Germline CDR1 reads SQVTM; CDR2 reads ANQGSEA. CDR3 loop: CSVVEGSGANVLTF. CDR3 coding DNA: TGCAGCGTTGTTGAGGGCTCTGGGGCCAACGTCCTGACTTTC.

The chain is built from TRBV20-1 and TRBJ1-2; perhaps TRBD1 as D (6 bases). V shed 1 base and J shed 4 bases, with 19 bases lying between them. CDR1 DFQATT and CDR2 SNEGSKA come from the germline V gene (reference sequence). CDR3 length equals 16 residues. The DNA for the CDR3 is TGCAGTGCTAGAGCCGTACAGGGAGGTGGTATCTATGGCTACACCTTC. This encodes CSARAVQGGGIYGYTF.

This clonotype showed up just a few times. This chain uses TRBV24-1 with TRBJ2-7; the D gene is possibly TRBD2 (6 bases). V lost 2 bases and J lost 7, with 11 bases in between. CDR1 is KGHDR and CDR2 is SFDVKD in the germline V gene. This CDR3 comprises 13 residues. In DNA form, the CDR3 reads TGTGCCACCAGTGATTGGTTTCGGGGGGAGCAGTACTTC. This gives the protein CATSDWFRGEQYF.

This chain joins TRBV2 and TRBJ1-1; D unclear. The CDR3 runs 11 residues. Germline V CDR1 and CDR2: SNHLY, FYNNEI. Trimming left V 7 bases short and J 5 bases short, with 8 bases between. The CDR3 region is CASKTRTEAFF. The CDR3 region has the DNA TGTGCCAGCAAGACACGGACTGAAGCTTTCTTT.